The present TCR beta chain was sequenced within a study of early T cells in non-severe SARS-CoV-2 infection. Study-level background: Sequencing of bulk RNA from unsorted whole blood was done, without chain pairing. Study results and limitations: VDJdb matches were skewed toward anti-spike CD8 T cell responses.

This clonotype was seen at least ten times. Its antigen is undetermined. The TCR library protocol attached unique molecular identifiers to the individual cDNA molecules. TCRdb ran MiXCR on the 5' RACE reads and lists one entry per CDR3 protein. The data contain 46,000 or so distinct CDR3 sequences, around 14% of them seen just once; the ten biggest clones take up roughly 10%. The germline V gene encodes CDR1 SQVTM and CDR2 ANQGSEA. The CDR3 has 14 amino acids. V was cut by 5 bases and J by 5 bases, with 15 bases left in between. The J gene is TRBJ2-2, the V gene TRBV29-1; D is perhaps TRBD1 (6 bases). The TCR comes from an adult who was a healthcare worker with PCR-confirmed SARS-CoV-2 infection or an uninfected control (not recorded which). The sequencing input was whole blood. The chain's CDR3 is CSVSSQGGTGELFF. The DNA of the CDR3 is TGCAGCGTTTCATCACAGGGCGGGACCGGGGAGCTGTTTTTT.